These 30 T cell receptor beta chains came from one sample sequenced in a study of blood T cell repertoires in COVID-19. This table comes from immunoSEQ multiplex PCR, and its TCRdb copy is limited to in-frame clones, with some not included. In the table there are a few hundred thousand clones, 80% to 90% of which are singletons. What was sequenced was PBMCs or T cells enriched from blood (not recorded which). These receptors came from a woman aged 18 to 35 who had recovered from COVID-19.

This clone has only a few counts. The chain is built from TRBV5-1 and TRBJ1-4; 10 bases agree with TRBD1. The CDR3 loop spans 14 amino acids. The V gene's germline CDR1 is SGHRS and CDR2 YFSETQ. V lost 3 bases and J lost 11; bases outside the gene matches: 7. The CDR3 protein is CASSSSGTGEKLFF. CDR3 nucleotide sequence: TGCGCCAGCAGCTCCTCCGGGACAGGGGAGAAACTGTTTTTT.

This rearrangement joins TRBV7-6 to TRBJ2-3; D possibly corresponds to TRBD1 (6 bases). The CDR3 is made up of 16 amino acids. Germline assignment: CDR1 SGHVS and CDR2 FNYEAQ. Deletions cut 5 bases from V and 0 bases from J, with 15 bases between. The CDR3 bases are TGTGCCAGCAGCCCTCTCCAGGGGATTAGCACAGATACGCAGTATTTT. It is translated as CASSPLQGISTDTQYF.

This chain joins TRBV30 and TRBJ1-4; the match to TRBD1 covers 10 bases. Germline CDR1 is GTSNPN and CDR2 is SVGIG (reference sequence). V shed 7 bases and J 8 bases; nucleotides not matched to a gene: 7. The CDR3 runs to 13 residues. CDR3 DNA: TGTGCCTCCTGGGGGGACAGGGGAGAAAAACTGTTTTTT. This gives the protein CASWGDRGEKLFF.

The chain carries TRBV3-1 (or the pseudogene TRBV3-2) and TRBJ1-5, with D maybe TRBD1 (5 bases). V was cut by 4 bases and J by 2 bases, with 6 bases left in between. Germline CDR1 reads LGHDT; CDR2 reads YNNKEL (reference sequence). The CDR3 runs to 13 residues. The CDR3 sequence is CASSLQGNQPQHF. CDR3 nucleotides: TGTGCCAGCAGCCTACAGGGCAATCAGCCCCAGCATTTT.

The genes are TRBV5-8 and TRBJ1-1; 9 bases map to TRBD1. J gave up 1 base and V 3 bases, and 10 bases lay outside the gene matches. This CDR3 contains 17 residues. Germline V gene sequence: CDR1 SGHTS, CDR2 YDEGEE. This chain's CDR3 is CASSSYQTGQGNTEAFF. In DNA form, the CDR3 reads TGTGCCAGCAGCTCGTACCAAACGGGACAGGGGAACACTGAAGCTTTCTTT.

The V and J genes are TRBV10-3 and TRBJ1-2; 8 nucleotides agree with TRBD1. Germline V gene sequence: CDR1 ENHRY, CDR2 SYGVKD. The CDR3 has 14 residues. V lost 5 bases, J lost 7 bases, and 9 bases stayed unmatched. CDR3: CAISRPTGVRGYTF. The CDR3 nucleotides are TGTGCCATCAGTCGACCGACAGGGGTACGTGGCTACACCTTC.

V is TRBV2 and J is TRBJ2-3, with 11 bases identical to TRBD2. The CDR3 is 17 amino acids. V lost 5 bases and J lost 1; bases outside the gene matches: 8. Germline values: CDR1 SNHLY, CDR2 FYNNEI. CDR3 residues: CASSRLSGGAGTDTQYF. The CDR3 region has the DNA TGTGCCAGCAGTCGCCTTAGCGGGGGGGCGGGCACAGATACGCAGTATTTT.

This chain's CDR3 is CASSPFGGSAYNEQFF. DNA of the CDR3: TGTGCCAGCAGCCCCTTTGGCGGGAGTGCCTACAATGAGCAGTTCTTC. The rearrangement uses TRBV7-3 and TRBJ2-1; 7 bases agree with TRBD2. The CDR3 is 16 amino acids. Looked up from germline, CDR1 is SGHTA and CDR2 is FQGTGA. V shed 5 bases, J shed 2 bases, and the junction held 9 bases outside the gene matches.

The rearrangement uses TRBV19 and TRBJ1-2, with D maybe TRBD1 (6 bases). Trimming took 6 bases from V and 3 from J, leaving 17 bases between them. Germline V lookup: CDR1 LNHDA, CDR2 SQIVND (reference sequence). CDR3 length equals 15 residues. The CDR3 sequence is CASRPVRAGDYGYTF. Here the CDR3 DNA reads TGTGCCAGTAGGCCGGTCAGGGCAGGGGACTATGGCTACACCTTC.

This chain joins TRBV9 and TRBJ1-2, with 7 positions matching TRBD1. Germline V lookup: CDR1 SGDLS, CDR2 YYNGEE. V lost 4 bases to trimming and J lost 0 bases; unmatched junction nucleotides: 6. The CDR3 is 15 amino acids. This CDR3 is CASSPLGQTNYGYTF. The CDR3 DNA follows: TGTGCCAGCAGCCCATTGGGACAGACTAACTATGGCTACACCTTC.

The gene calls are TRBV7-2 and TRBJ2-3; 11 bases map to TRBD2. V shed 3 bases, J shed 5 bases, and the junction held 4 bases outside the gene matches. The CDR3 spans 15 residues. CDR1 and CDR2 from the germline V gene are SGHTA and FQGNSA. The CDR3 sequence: CASSFSGGGIDTQYF. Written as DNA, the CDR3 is TGTGCCAGCAGCTTTAGCGGGGGGGGCATAGATACGCAGTATTTT.

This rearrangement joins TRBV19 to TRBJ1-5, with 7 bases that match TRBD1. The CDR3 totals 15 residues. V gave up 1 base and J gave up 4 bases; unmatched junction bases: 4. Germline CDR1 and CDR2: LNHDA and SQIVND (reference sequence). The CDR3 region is CASSIGTGPNQPQHF. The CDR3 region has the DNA TGTGCCAGTAGTATAGGGACAGGTCCGAATCAGCCCCAGCATTTT.

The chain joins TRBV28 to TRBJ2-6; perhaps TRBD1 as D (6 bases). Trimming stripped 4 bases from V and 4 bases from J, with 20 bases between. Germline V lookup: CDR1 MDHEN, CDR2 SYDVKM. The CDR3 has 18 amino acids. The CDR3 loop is CASSSYRAGASGANVLTF. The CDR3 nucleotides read TGTGCCAGCAGTTCCTACAGGGCTGGGGCATCGGGGGCCAACGTCCTGACTTTC.

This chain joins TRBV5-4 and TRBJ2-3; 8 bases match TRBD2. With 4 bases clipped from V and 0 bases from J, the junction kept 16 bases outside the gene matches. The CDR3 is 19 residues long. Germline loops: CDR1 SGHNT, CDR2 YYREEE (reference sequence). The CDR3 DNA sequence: TGTGCCAGCAGCGGGAGCGGGAGAGTGGGGTTGGCTAGCACAGATACGCAGTATTTT. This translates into CASSGSGRVGLASTDTQYF.

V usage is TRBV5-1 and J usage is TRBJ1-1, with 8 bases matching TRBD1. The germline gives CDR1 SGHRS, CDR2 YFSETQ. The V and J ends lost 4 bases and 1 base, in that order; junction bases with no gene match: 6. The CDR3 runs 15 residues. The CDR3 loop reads CASSPQTGENTEAFF. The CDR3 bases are TGCGCCAGCAGCCCCCAGACAGGGGAGAACACTGAAGCTTTCTTT.

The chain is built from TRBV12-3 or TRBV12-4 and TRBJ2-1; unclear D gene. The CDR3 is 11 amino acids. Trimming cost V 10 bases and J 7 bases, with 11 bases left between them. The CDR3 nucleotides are TGTGCCATCATAAACCGGAATGAGCAGTTCTTC. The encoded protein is CAIINRNEQFF.

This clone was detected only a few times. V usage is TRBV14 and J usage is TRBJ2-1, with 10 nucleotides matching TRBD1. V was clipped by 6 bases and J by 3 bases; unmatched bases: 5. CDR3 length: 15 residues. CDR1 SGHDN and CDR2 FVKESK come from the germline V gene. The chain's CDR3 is CASRTGGTDYNEQFF. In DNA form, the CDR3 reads TGTGCCAGCAGGACAGGGGGCACTGACTACAATGAGCAGTTCTTC.

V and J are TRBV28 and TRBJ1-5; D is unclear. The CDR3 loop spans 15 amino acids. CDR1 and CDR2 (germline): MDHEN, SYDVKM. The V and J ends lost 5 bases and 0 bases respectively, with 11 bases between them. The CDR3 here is CASSPQTYSNQPQHF. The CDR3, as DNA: TGTGCCAGCAGTCCGCAAACATATAGCAATCAGCCCCAGCATTTT.

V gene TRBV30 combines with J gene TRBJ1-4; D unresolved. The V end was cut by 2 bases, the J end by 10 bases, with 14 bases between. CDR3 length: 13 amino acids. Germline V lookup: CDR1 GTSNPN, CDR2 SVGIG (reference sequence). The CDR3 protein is CAWSLSRTGKLFF. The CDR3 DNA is TGTGCCTGGAGTCTATCCCGGACTGGAAAACTGTTTTTT.

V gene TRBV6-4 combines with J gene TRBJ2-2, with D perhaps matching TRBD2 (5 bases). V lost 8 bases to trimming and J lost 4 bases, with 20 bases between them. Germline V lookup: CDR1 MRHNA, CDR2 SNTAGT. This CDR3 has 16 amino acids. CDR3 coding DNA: TGTGCCAGCCCGGCGAGGGCCGAGGAAGGCACCGGGGAGCTGTTTTTT. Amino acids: CASPARAEEGTGELFF.

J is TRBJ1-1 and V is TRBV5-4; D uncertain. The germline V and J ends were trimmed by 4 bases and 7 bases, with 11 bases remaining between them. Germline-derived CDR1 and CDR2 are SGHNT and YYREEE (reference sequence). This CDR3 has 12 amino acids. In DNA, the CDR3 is TGTGCCAGCAGCCCGAACACGGGTGAAGCTTTCTTT. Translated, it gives CASSPNTGEAFF.

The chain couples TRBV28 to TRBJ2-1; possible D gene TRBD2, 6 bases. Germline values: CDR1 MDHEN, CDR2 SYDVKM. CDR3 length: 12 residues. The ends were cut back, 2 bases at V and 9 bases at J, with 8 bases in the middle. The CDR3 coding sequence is TGTGCCAGCAGTTTACGGGGGACTGAGCAGTTCTTC. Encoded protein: CASSLRGTEQFF.

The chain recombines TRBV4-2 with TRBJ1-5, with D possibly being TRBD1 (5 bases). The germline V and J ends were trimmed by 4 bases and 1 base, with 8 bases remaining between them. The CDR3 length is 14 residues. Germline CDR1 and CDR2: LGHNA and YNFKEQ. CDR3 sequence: CASSPPGSNQPQHF. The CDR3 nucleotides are TGTGCCAGCAGCCCCCCAGGGAGCAATCAGCCCCAGCATTTT.

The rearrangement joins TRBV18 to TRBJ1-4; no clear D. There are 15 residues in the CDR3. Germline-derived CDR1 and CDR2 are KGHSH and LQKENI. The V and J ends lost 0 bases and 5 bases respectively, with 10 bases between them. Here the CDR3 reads CASSPPEGRNEKLFF. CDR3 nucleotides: TGTGCCAGCTCACCACCGGAAGGGAGAAATGAAAAACTGTTTTTT.

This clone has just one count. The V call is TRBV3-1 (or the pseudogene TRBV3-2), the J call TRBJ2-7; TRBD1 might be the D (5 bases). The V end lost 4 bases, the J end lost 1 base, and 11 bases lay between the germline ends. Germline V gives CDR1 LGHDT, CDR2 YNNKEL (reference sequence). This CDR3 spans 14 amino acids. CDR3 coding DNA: TGTGCCAGCAGCCGCCCAGGGTTGTCCTACGAGCAGTACTTC. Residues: CASSRPGLSYEQYF.

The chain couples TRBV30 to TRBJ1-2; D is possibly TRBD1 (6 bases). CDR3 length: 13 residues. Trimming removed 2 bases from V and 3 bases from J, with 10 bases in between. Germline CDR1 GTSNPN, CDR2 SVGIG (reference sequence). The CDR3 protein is CAWSRDMDYGYTF. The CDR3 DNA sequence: TGTGCCTGGAGTCGGGACATGGACTATGGCTACACCTTC.

CDR3 DNA: TGTGCCAGCAGCTTGGACAGGGGGAACACCGGGGAGCTGTTTTTT. Its translation is CASSLDRGNTGELFF. This sequence joins TRBV7-3 and TRBJ2-2; TRBD1 agrees at 9 bases. Looked up from germline, CDR1 is SGHTA and CDR2 is FQGTGA. The CDR3 runs to 15 residues. J was trimmed by 1 base and V by 3 bases; bases with no gene match: 0. The whole variable domain, filled in from reference TRBV7-3 and TRBJ2-2, reads GAGVSQTPSNKVTEKGKYVELRCDPISGHTALYWYRQSLGQGPEFLIYFQGTGAADDSGLPNDRFFAVRPEGSVSTLKIQRTERGDSAVYLCASSLDRGNTGELFFGEGSRLTVL.

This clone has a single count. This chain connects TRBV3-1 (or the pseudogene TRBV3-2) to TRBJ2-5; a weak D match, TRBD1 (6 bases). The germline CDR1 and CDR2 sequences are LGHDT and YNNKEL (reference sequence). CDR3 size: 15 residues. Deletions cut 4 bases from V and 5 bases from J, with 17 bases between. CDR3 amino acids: CASSPRTDLRETQYF. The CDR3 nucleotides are TGTGCCAGCAGCCCTAGGACAGACCTTCGGGAGACCCAGTACTTC.

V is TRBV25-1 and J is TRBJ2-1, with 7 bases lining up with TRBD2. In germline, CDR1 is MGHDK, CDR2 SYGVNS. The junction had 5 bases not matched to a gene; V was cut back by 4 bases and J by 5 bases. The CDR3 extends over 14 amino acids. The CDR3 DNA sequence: TGTGCCAGCAGTGGGGACGGGGGGAACAATGAGCAGTTCTTC. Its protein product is CASSGDGGNNEQFF.

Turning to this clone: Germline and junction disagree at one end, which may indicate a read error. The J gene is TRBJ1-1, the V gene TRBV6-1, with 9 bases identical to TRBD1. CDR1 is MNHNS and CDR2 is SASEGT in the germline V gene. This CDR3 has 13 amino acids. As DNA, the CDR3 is TGTGCCAGCAGTGAATCCCCGGGACAGGGAAGTCACTTT. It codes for CASSESPGQGSHF.